This T cell receptor (beta chain) was found in a study of beta chain features in type 1 diabetes. On the study more broadly: Healthy donors and patients had similar age, gender and cell yields. Study outcomes and limitations: There was a moderate but significant shortening of TCRB CDR3s in all four CD4+ subsets of Type 1 diabetes patients.

CDR1 and CDR2 (germline): SEHNR, FQNEAQ (reference sequence). The CDR3 covers 13 residues. Trimming left V 8 bases short and J 5 bases short, with 15 bases between. This clone was counted between two and nine times. The antigen is undetermined. The study reverse transcribed the entire isolated RNA, so it sequenced expressed TCRB transcripts. Profiled with immunoSEQ multiplex PCR; TCRdb holds only in-frame clones, not every one. The table has about 450,000 clones, approximately 10% seen once. Sequencing used naive CD4+ T cells from blood. The sequence was collected from a woman younger than 30 in good health. This chain uses TRBV7-9 with TRBJ2-5, with TRBD1 as a possible D gene (5 bases). Here the CDR3 DNA reads TGTGCCAGCGCCCCCCAGGGTCCGGAGACCCAGTACTTC. Protein: CASAPQGPETQYF.